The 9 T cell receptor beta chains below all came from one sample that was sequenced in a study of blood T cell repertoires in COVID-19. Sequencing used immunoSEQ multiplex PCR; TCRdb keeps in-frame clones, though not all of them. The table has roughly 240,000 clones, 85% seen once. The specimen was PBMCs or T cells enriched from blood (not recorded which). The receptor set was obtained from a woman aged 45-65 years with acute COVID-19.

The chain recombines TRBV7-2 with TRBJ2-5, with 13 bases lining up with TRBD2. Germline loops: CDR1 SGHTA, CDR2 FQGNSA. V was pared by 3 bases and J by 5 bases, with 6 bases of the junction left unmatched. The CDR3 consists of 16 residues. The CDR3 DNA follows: TGTGCCAGCAGCTTCTCAACTAGCGGGGGGGCGGAGACCCAGTACTTC. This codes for CASSFSTSGGAETQYF.

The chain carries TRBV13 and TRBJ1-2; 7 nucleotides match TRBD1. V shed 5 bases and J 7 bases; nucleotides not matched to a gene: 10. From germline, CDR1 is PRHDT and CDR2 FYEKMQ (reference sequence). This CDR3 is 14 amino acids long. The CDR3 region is CASSAGTAEGGYTF. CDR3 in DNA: TGTGCCAGCAGCGCCGGGACAGCCGAGGGTGGCTACACCTTC.

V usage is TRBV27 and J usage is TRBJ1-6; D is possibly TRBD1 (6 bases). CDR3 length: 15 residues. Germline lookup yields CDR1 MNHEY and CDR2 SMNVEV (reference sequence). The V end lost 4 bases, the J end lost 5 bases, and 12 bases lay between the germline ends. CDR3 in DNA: TGTGCCAGCAGTTCGGGGGGCAAGGATAATTCACCCCTCCACTTT. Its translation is CASSSGGKDNSPLHF.

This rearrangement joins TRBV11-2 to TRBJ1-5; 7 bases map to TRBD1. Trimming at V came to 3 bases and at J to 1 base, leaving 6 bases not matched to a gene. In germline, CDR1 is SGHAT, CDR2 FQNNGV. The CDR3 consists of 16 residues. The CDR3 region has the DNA TGTGCCAGCAGCTTCGGAGGGGGCGCGAGCAATCAGCCCCAGCATTTT. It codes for CASSFGGGASNQPQHF. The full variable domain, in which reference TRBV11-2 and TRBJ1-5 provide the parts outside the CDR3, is EAGVAQSPRYKIIEKRQSVAFWCNPISGHATLYWYQQILGQGPKLLIQFQNNGVVDDSQLPKDRFSAERLKGVDSTLKIQPAKLEDSAVYLCASSFGGGASNQPQHFGDGTRLSIL.

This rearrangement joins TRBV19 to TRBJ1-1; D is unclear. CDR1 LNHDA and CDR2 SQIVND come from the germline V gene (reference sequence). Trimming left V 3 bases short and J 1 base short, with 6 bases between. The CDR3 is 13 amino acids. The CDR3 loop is CASSIWPNTEAFF. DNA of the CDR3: TGTGCCAGTAGTATTTGGCCGAACACTGAAGCTTTCTTT.

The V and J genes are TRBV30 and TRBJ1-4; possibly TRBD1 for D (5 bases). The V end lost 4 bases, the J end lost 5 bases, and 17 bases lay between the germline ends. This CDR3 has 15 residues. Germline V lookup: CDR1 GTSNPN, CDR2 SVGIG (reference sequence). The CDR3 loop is CAWIPAGRGNEKLFF. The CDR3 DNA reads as TGTGCCTGGATTCCCGCAGGGAGGGGAAATGAAAAACTGTTTTTT.

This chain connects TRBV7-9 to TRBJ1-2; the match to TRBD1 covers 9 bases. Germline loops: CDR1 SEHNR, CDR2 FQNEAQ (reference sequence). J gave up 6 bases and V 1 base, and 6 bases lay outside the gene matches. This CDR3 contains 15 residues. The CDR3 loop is CASSLEAGTGNGYTF. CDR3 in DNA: TGTGCCAGCAGCTTAGAGGCCGGGACAGGGAATGGCTACACCTTC.

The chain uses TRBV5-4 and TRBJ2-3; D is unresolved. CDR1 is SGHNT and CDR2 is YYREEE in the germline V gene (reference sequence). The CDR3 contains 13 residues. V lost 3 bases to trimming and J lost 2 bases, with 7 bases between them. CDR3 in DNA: TGTGCCAGCAGCTCTAAGAACACAGATACGCAGTATTTT. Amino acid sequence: CASSSKNTDTQYF. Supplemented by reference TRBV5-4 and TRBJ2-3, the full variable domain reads ETGVTQSPTHLIKTRGQQVTLRCSSQSGHNTVSWYQQALGQGPQFIFQYYREEENGRGNFPPRFSGLQFPNYSSELNVNALELDDSALYLCASSSKNTDTQYFGPGTRLTVL.

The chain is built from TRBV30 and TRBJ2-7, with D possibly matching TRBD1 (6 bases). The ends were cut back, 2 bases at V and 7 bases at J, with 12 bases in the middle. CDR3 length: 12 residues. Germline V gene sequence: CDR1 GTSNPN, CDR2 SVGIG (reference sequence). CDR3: CAWSLTGLEQYF. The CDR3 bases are TGTGCCTGGAGTTTGACAGGTTTAGAGCAGTACTTC. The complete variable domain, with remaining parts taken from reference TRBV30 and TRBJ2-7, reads SQTIHQWPATLVQPVGSPLSLECTVEGTSNPNLYWYRQAAGRGLQLLFYSVGIGQISSEVPQNLSASRPQDRQFILSSKKLLLSDSGFYLCAWSLTGLEQYFGPGTRLTVT.